Following are 27 T cell receptor beta chains from one sample sequenced in a study of blood T cell repertoires in COVID-19. Libraries were prepared by immunoSEQ multiplex PCR; TCRdb keeps only in-frame clonotypes and omits some of them. The table includes about 52,000 clones, around 83% detected once. The sequencing sample was made of peripheral blood. The receptors stem from a human donor in a cohort sampled during active COVID-19.

This chain connects TRBV10-3 to TRBJ2-7; 15 positions match TRBD2. Germline CDR1 ENHRY, CDR2 SYGVKD. Unmatched junction bases numbered 9, after V lost 4 bases and J lost 2 bases. The CDR3 is 18 residues long. CDR3: CAISGRTSGRAWAYEQYF. In nucleotides, the CDR3 is TGTGCCATCAGTGGCCGGACTAGCGGGAGGGCCTGGGCCTACGAGCAGTACTTC.

This clone was seen more than once but under ten times. The chain is built from TRBV18 and TRBJ2-6, with 12 bases fitting TRBD1. V shed 4 bases and J 2 bases; nucleotides not matched to a gene: 18. The CDR3 runs 22 residues. The germline V gene has CDR1 KGHSH and CDR2 LQKENI. The CDR3 bases are TGTGCCAGCTCACACCCCGGGACAGGGGGCGAAAGGGGCGAGGCTGGGGCCAACGTCCTGACTTTC. It encodes CASSHPGTGGERGEAGANVLTF.

The table lists this clone with a few counts. The chain couples TRBV6-4 to TRBJ1-1; 8 bases map to TRBD1. V gave up 6 bases and J gave up 5 bases; unmatched junction bases: 5. Germline loops: CDR1 MRHNA, CDR2 SNTAGT. The CDR3 is 13 residues long. In DNA, the CDR3 is TGTGCCAGCAGGCTGACAGGGGATACTGAAGCTTTCTTT. Encoded protein: CASRLTGDTEAFF.

The sample holds one count of this clone. The V call is TRBV28, the J call TRBJ2-5; TRBD1 agrees at 11 bases. This CDR3 has 13 residues. Germline-derived CDR1 and CDR2 are MDHEN and SYDVKM. After removal of 7 bases from V and 5 bases from J, the junction contained 3 bases not matched to a gene. CDR3 amino acids: CASTGQGVETQYF. CDR3 bases: TGTGCCAGCACGGGACAGGGGGTTGAGACCCAGTACTTC.

V usage is TRBV10-3 and J usage is TRBJ1-2, with unresolved D. The CDR3 extends over 16 amino acids. Trimming removed 0 bases at V and 6 bases at J, with 17 bases between. Looked up from germline, CDR1 is ENHRY and CDR2 is SYGVKD. The CDR3 DNA reads TGTGCCATCAGTGAGTCGGAGGCAGCCGCCCAACATGGCTACACCTTC. It codes for CAISESEAAAQHGYTF.

CDR3 residues: CASRGLGTGELFF. The DNA for the CDR3 is TGTGCCAGTAGAGGACTAGGAACCGGGGAGCTGTTTTTT. The gene calls are TRBV19 and TRBJ2-2; TRBD2 aligns across 7 bases. From germline, CDR1 is LNHDA and CDR2 SQIVND (reference sequence). The junction had 3 bases not matched to a gene; V was cut back by 6 bases and J by 5 bases. The CDR3 extends over 13 amino acids.

The chain uses TRBV5-8 and TRBJ2-7, with D perhaps matching TRBD1 (6 bases). This CDR3 region has 14 residues. The germline V gene has CDR1 SGHTS and CDR2 YDEGEE. The V end lost 4 bases, the J end lost 6 bases, and 17 bases lay between the germline ends. CDR3 nucleotide sequence: TGTGCCAGCAGCCGGGCAGGGGCGCTTGGCGAGCAGTACTTC. Translating gives CASSRAGALGEQYF.

The chain has TRBV11-2 and TRBJ2-3; 9 bases fit TRBD2. V dropped 2 bases and J dropped 4; count of bases not matched to a gene: 7. The CDR3 length is 16 residues. Germline V gene lookup returns CDR1 SGHAT and CDR2 FQNNGV. The CDR3 spells CASSLRSGRFADTQYF. DNA for the CDR3: TGTGCCAGCAGCTTAAGAAGCGGGAGGTTCGCAGATACGCAGTATTTT.

This clone is a singleton in its sample. This chain connects TRBV3-1 (or the pseudogene TRBV3-2) to TRBJ2-7, with TRBD2 identical over 7 bases. The CDR3 runs to 16 residues. Germline lookup yields CDR1 LGHDT and CDR2 YNNKEL (reference sequence). Unmatched junction bases numbered 12, after V lost 0 bases and J lost 7 bases. This chain's CDR3 is CASSQDQLGLIGEQYF. In DNA, the CDR3 is TGTGCCAGCAGCCAAGATCAGTTGGGACTAATAGGTGAGCAGTACTTC.

The chain carries TRBV4-2 and TRBJ2-6; 9 nucleotides match TRBD1. V gave up 0 bases and J gave up 4 bases; unmatched junction bases: 7. The CDR3 consists of 18 residues. CDR1 is LGHNA and CDR2 is YNFKEQ in the germline V gene. For the CDR3, the DNA is TGTGCCAGCAGCCAAGAGACAGGGACAGGGATCGGGGCCAACGTCCTGACTTTC. It specifies CASSQETGTGIGANVLTF.

This clone was found once. Other DNA sequences in the sample encode the same CDR3. The chain employs TRBV5-5 and TRBJ2-1; 10 bases map to TRBD2. In germline, CDR1 is SGHKS, CDR2 YYEKEE (reference sequence). This CDR3 is built from 15 residues. V trimming: 4 bases; J trimming: 4 bases; junction bases outside the gene matches: 5. CDR3 bases: TGTGCCAGCAGCCTGGGACTAGCGACATACAATGAGCAGTTCTTC. This gives the protein CASSLGLATYNEQFF.

The CDR3 bases are TGTGCCAGCAGCTTAGGAAGGGGAGAGACCCAGTACTTC. Its protein is CASSLGRGETQYF. This rearrangement joins TRBV11-3 to TRBJ2-5; D is perhaps TRBD1 (5 bases). V lost 1 base, J lost 4 bases, and 7 bases lay in between. The CDR3 totals 13 residues. CDR1 and CDR2 (germline): SGHNT, YENEEA.

This clone has a single count. The chain couples TRBV30 to TRBJ1-6; D might be TRBD1 (6 bases). Trimming removed 1 base at V and 10 bases at J, with 20 bases between. CDR3 length equals 16 residues. Germline V lookup: CDR1 GTSNPN, CDR2 SVGIG (reference sequence). The CDR3 loop is CAWSEGLDRRRSPLHF. In nucleotides, the CDR3 is TGTGCCTGGAGTGAGGGATTAGACAGGCGGCGGTCACCCCTCCACTTT. The full variable domain, its missing parts supplied by reference TRBV30 and TRBJ1-6, is SQTIHQWPATLVQPVGSPLSLECTVEGTSNPNLYWYRQAAGRGLQLLFYSVGIGQISSEVPQNLSASRPQDRQFILSSKKLLLSDSGFYLCAWSEGLDRRRSPLHFGNGTRLTVT.

This clone was recorded once. This chain uses TRBV3-1 (or the pseudogene TRBV3-2) with TRBJ2-1; no reliable D call. Germline values: CDR1 LGHDT, CDR2 YNNKEL (reference sequence). Between the trimmed V and J ends, which lost 0 bases and 7 bases, there was a span of 10 bases. The CDR3 contains 14 residues. The CDR3 nucleotides read TGTGCCAGCAGCCAAGATGAGCTAGTTAATGAGCAGTTCTTC. Its protein product is CASSQDELVNEQFF.

The J gene is TRBJ2-7, the V gene TRBV9; TRBD2 aligns across 7 bases. Germline CDR1 SGDLS, CDR2 YYNGEE. CDR3 size: 20 residues. V shed 3 bases, J shed 2 bases, and the junction held 23 bases outside the gene matches. In DNA form, the CDR3 reads TGTGCCAGCAGCGCCGGCTACCCTCTGGTGGCTGGGGGGGTTCCCTACGAGCAGTACTTC. Translating gives CASSAGYPLVAGGVPYEQYF.

This chain uses TRBV6-1 with TRBJ1-1, with a tentative D call TRBD1 (5 bases). Germline values: CDR1 MNHNS, CDR2 SASEGT. The CDR3 runs 13 residues. V lost 3 bases to trimming and J lost 6 bases, with 11 bases between them. CDR3 loop: CASSEGGRAEAFF. The CDR3 nucleotides read TGTGCCAGCAGTGAGGGGGGTCGCGCTGAAGCTTTCTTT.

The chain joins TRBV4-2 to TRBJ2-1, with 9 bases matching TRBD2. Germline V CDR1 and CDR2: LGHNA, YNFKEQ. CDR3 length: 18 amino acids. Trimming at V came to 2 bases and at J to 1 base, leaving 9 bases not matched to a gene. CDR3 amino acids: CASSQTLRREGSYNEQFF. CDR3 nucleotide sequence: TGTGCCAGCAGCCAAACCTTGCGGCGGGAGGGTTCCTACAATGAGCAGTTCTTC.

The gene calls are TRBV3-1 (or the pseudogene TRBV3-2) and TRBJ2-1; 7 nucleotides line up with TRBD1. CDR3 size: 16 residues. Per the germline V gene, CDR1 is LGHDT and CDR2 is YNNKEL (reference sequence). With 4 bases clipped from V and 6 bases from J, the junction kept 12 bases outside the gene matches. CDR3 residues: CASSPWDSPGSNEQFF. CDR3 coding DNA: TGTGCCAGCAGCCCCTGGGACAGCCCGGGGAGCAATGAGCAGTTCTTC.

CDR3 protein: CASSPTGASGANVLTF. CDR3 bases: TGTGCCAGTAGTCCTACAGGGGCCTCTGGGGCCAACGTCCTGACTTTC. J is TRBJ2-6 and V is TRBV19; TRBD1 matches at 7 bases. The CDR3 runs 16 residues. With 5 bases clipped from V and 0 bases from J, the junction kept 4 bases outside the gene matches. Germline lookup yields CDR1 LNHDA and CDR2 SQIVND (reference sequence).

This chain uses TRBV27 with TRBJ2-3; TRBD1 is a possible D gene (5 bases). Germline loops: CDR1 MNHEY, CDR2 SMNVEV (reference sequence). V shed 3 bases and J shed 1 base, with 11 bases lying between them. The CDR3 totals 15 residues. The chain's CDR3 is CASSFSDSGTDTQYF. DNA for the CDR3: TGTGCCAGCAGTTTTAGTGACAGCGGCACAGATACGCAGTATTTT.

The chain links TRBV5-1 to TRBJ2-2; perhaps TRBD1 as D (6 bases). Germline V gene lookup returns CDR1 SGHRS and CDR2 YFSETQ. V lost 6 bases and J 6 bases, leaving 12 bases between the germline ends. This CDR3 region has 13 residues. Here the CDR3 DNA reads TGCGCCAGCAAATTAGCAGGGGCCGGGGAGCTGTTTTTT. It codes for CASKLAGAGELFF.

The chain recombines TRBV2 with TRBJ1-5; D is perhaps TRBD1 (6 bases). The germline gives CDR1 SNHLY, CDR2 FYNNEI. Trimming took 6 bases from V and 0 from J, leaving 15 bases between them. CDR3 size: 16 residues. The CDR3 is CASSAATGTSNQPQHF. The DNA of the CDR3 is TGTGCCAGCAGCGCCGCAACAGGGACTAGCAATCAGCCCCAGCATTTT.

This rearrangement joins TRBV19 to TRBJ2-3, with 10 bases identical to TRBD2. CDR1 and CDR2 from the germline V gene are LNHDA and SQIVND (reference sequence). The CDR3 sequence is 17 residues long. J lost 3 bases, V lost 5 bases, and 11 bases had no gene match. The CDR3 is CASSSGGGLAHTDTQYF. The DNA for the CDR3 is TGTGCCAGTAGTTCGGGTGGGGGACTAGCGCATACAGATACGCAGTATTTT. The variable domain in full, with the rest retrieved from reference TRBV19 and TRBJ2-3, is DGGITQSPKYLFRKEGQNVTLSCEQNLNHDAMYWYRQDPGQGLRLIYYSQIVNDFQKGDIAEGYSVSREKKESFPLTVTSAQKNPTAFYLCASSSGGGLAHTDTQYFGPGTRLTVL.

This chain connects TRBV5-5 to TRBJ2-6; D unclear. The V end was cut by 2 bases, the J end by 3 bases, with 12 bases between. The CDR3 loop spans 16 amino acids. The V gene's germline CDR1 is SGHKS and CDR2 YYEKEE (reference sequence). The chain's CDR3 is CASSLGLGFGANVLTF. DNA for the CDR3: TGTGCCAGCAGCTTAGGTCTCGGGTTTGGGGCCAACGTCCTGACTTTC.

V usage is TRBV28 and J usage is TRBJ2-5, with D perhaps TRBD2 (7 bases). CDR3 length equals 15 residues. V lost 3 bases and J 2 bases, leaving 13 bases between the germline ends. CDR1 and CDR2 (germline): MDHEN, SYDVKM. The CDR3 nucleotides are TGTGCCAGCAGTTTGGGCGGGGGCCCACAAGAGACCCAGTACTTC. Protein sequence: CASSLGGGPQETQYF.

The gene calls are TRBV30 and TRBJ1-1, with D maybe TRBD1 (5 bases). This CDR3 region has 14 residues. V gave up 2 bases and J gave up 0 bases, with 10 bases separating them. CDR1 and CDR2 from the germline V gene are GTSNPN and SVGIG (reference sequence). The CDR3 region is CAWSRGGVNTEAFF. Written as DNA, the CDR3 is TGTGCCTGGAGTCGCGGAGGGGTGAACACTGAAGCTTTCTTT.

V and J are TRBV28 and TRBJ1-3, with a possible D match to TRBD1 (6 bases). V shed 6 bases and J shed 8 bases, with 14 bases lying between them. CDR1 and CDR2 (germline): MDHEN, SYDVKM. CDR3 length equals 13 residues. CDR3 DNA: TGTGCCAGCAGAAAACAGGGTTTGGACACCATATATTTT. This gives the protein CASRKQGLDTIYF. Full variable domain (remainder filled in from reference TRBV28 and TRBJ1-3): DVKVTQSSRYLVKRTGEKVFLECVQDMDHENMFWYRQDPGLGLRLIYFSYDVKMKEKGDIPEGYSVSREKKERFSLILESASTNQTSMYLCASRKQGLDTIYFGEGSWLTVV.